The clone carrying this T cell receptor beta chain was recorded at least ten times. Its target is not known. This sample is drawn from a study of T cells in Graves' hyperthyroidism and ophthalmopathy. Study in general: Pretreatment peripheral blood was obtained at initial diagnosis.

From RNA transcripts, TCR beta CDR3 regions were amplified. Primed by the HTBI set, a first-round RT-PCR was run on the TCR CDR3. TCRdb reanalysed the multiplex PCR reads using MiXCR and keeps one entry per CDR3 protein. The repertoire holds around 420,000 distinct CDR3 sequences, with 15% to 18% as singletons. Regarding the study as a whole: Among clonotypes expanded in thyroid above 0.001, most were also found in blood.

For the diagnoses, clinical symptoms, serum thyroxine and TRAb, thyroid ultrasound and orbital computed tomography were used. The clonotype comes from a woman aged 18-29 years with Graves' hyperthyroidism. Specimen: blood.

The CDR3 DNA is TGCGCCAGCGGTAACGCGTACACTGAAGCTTTCTTT. This translates into CASGNAYTEAFF. The chain links TRBV10-2 to TRBJ1-1; no firm D call. Trimming left V 8 bases short and J 3 bases short, with 10 bases between. Germline V gives CDR1 WSHSY, CDR2 SAAADI. There are 12 residues in the CDR3.